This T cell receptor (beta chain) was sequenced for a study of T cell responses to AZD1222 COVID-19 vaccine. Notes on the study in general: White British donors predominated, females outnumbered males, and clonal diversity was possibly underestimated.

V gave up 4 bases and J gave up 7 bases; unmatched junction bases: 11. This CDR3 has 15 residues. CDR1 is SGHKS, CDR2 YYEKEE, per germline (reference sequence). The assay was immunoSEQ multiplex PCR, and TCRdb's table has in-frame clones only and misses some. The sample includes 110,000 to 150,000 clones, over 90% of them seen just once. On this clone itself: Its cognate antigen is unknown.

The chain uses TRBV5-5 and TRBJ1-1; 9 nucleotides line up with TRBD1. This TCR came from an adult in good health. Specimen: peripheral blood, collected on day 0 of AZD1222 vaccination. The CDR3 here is CASSASGTGWDEAFF. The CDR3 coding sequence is TGTGCCAGCAGCGCATCCGGGACAGGGTGGGATGAAGCTTTCTTT.